This T cell receptor beta chain stems from a study of shared clonotypes between healthy human individuals. Study results and caveats: Naive subsets tended to show greater estimated richness than memory subsets.

An approximately 210 ng quantity of DNA, around 30,000 T cell genomes, went into the sorted-subset replicate PCRs. This table comes from immunoSEQ multiplex PCR, and its TCRdb copy is limited to in-frame clones, with some not included. This sample yields over 2,000,000 clones, of which about 94% are seen a single time; about 1.7% belongs to the top ten. Points on this clone: What it binds is unknown.

Naive CD8 cells comprised CD45RO-negative, CCR7-positively selected cells, excluding terminally differentiated effector memory CD45RA+ cells. Caucasian adults residing in Nashville, Tennessee made up all the donors. Germline CDR1 SEHNR, CDR2 FQNEAQ (reference sequence). Deletions cut 0 bases from V and 8 bases from J, with 5 bases between. This CDR3 contains 12 residues. The V and J genes are TRBV7-9 and TRBJ2-1; D remains ambiguous. Input material: naive CD8+ T cells from PBMCs. The TCR originated in a man aged 18 to 29 in good health. Some clones in this sample may be carry-over from other donors' samples. The CDR3 here is CASSLALYEQFF. The CDR3 coding sequence is TGTGCCAGCAGCTTAGCGCTGTATGAGCAGTTCTTC.